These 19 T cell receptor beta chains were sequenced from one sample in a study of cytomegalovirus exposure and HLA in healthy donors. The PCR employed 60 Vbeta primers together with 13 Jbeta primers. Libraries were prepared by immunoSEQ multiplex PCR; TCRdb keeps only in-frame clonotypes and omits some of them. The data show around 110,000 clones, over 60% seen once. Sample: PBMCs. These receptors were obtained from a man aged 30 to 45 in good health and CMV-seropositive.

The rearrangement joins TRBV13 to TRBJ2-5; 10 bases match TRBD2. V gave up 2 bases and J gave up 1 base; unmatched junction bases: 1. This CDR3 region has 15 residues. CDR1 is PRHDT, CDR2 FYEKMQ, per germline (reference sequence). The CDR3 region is CASSLQRGGQETQYF. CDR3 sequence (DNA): TGTGCCAGCAGCTTACAGCGGGGGGGCCAAGAGACCCAGTACTTC.

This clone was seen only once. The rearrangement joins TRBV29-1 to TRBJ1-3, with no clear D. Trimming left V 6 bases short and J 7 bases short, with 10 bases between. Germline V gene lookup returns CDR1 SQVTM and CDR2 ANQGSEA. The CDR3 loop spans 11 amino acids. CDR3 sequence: CSVLIGNTIYF. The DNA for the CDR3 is TGCAGCGTACTTATCGGGAACACCATATATTTT.

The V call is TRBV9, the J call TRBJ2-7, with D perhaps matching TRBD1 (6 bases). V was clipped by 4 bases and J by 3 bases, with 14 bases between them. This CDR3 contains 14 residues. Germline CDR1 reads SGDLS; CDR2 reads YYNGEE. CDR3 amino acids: CASSPSGTYYEQYF. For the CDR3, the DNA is TGTGCCAGCAGCCCATCCGGGACATACTACGAGCAGTACTTC. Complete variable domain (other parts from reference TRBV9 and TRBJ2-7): DSGVTQTPKHLITATGQRVTLRCSPRSGDLSVYWYQQSLDQGLQFLIQYYNGEERAKGNILERFSAQQFPDLHSELNLSSLELGDSALYFCASSPSGTYYEQYFGPGTRLTVT.

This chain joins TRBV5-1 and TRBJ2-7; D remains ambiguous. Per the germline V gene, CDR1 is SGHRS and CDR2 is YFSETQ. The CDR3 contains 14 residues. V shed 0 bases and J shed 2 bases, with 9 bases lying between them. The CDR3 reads CASSLVSRAYEQYF. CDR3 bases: TGCGCCAGCAGCTTGGTTTCCCGAGCCTACGAGCAGTACTTC.

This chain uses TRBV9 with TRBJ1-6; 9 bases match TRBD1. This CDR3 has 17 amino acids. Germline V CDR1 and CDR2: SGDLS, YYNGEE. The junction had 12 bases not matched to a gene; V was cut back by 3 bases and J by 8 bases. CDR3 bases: TGTGCCAGCAGCGAGGAAACCGGGACAGGGTTTCATTCACCCCTCCACTTT. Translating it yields CASSEETGTGFHSPLHF.

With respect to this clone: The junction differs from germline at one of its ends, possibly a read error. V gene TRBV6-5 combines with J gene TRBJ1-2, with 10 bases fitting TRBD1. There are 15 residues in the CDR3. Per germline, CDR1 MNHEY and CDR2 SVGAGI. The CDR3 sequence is CASRTGTGVEEGYPF. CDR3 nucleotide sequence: TGTGCCAGCAGAACCGGGACAGGGGTAGAGGAAGGCTACCCCTTC.

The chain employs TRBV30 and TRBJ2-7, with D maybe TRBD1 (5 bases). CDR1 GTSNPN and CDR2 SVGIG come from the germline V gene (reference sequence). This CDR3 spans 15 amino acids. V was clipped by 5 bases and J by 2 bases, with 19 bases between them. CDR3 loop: CAWSFGAAETYEQYF. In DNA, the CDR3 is TGTGCCTGGTCCTTTGGGGCAGCAGAGACCTACGAGCAGTACTTC.

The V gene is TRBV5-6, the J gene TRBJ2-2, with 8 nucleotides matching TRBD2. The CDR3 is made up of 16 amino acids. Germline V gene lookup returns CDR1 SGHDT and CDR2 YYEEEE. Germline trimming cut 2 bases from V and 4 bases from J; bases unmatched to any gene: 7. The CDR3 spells CASSFPSGGRTGELFF. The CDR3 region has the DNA TGTGCCAGCAGCTTTCCAAGCGGGGGTCGCACCGGGGAGCTGTTTTTT.

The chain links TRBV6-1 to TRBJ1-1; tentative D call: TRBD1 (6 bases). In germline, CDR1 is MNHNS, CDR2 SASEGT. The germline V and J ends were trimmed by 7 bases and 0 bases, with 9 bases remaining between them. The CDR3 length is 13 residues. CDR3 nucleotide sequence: TGTGCCAGCATCTGGACAGTGAACACTGAAGCTTTCTTT. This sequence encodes CASIWTVNTEAFF.

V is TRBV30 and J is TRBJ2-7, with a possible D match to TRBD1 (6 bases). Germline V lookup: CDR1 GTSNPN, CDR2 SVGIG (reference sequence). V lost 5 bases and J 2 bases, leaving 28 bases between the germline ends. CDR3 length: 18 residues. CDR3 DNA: TGTGCCTGGCTAACCTCGGGACACCCTGTTGAGGTGCCCTACGAGCAGTACTTC. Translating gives CAWLTSGHPVEVPYEQYF. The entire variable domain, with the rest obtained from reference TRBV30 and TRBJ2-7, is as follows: SQTIHQWPATLVQPVGSPLSLECTVEGTSNPNLYWYRQAAGRGLQLLFYSVGIGQISSEVPQNLSASRPQDRQFILSSKKLLLSDSGFYLCAWLTSGHPVEVPYEQYFGPGTRLTVT.

CDR3: CASSVEAGVGDTQYF. The DNA of the CDR3 is TGTGCCAGCAGCGTAGAGGCGGGGGTGGGAGATACGCAGTATTTT. The chain carries TRBV9 and TRBJ2-3; 7 bases line up with TRBD2. The CDR3 runs 15 residues. Per germline, CDR1 SGDLS and CDR2 YYNGEE. V was clipped by 0 bases and J by 5 bases; unmatched bases: 6.

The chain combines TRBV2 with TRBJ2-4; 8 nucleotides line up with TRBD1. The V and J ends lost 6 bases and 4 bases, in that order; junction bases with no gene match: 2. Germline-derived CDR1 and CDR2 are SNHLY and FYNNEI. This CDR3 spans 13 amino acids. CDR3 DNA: TGTGCCAGCAGGGGGGACAGGAAAAACATTCAGTACTTC. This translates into CASRGDRKNIQYF.

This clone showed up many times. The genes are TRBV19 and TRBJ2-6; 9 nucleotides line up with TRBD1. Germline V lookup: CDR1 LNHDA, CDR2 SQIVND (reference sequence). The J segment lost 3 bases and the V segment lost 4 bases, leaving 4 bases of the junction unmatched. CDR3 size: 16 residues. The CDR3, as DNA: TGTGCCAGTAGTAGGGACAGGGTGGTTGGGGCCAACGTCCTGACTTTC. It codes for CASSRDRVVGANVLTF. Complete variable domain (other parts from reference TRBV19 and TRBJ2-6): DGGITQSPKYLFRKEGQNVTLSCEQNLNHDAMYWYRQDPGQGLRLIYYSQIVNDFQKGDIAEGYSVSREKKESFPLTVTSAQKNPTAFYLCASSRDRVVGANVLTFGAGSRLTVL.

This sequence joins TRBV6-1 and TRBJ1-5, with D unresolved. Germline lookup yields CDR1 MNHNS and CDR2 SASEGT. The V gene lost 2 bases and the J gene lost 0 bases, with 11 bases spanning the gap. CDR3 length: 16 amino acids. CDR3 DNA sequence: TGTGCCAGCAGTGAATCGTCCTTCTCTAGCAATCAGCCCCAGCATTTT. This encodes CASSESSFSSNQPQHF.

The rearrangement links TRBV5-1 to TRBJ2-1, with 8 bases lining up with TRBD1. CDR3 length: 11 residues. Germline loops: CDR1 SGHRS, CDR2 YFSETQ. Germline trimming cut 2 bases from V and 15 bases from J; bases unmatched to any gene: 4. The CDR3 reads CASSLQGGRFF. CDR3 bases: TGCGCCAGCAGCTTACAGGGGGGCCGGTTCTTC.

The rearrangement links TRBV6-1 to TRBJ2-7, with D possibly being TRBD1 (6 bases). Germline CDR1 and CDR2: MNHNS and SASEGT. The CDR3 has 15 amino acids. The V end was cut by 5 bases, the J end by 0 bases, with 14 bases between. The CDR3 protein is CASSLQGSLSYEQYF. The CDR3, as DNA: TGTGCCAGCAGTTTACAGGGATCCCTCTCCTACGAGCAGTACTTC.

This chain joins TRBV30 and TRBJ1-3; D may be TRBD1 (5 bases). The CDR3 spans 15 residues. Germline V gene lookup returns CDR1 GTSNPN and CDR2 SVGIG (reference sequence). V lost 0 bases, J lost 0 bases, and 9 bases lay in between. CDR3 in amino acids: CAWSVGQASGNTIYF. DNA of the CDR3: TGTGCCTGGAGTGTGGGGCAGGCCTCTGGAAACACCATATATTTT.

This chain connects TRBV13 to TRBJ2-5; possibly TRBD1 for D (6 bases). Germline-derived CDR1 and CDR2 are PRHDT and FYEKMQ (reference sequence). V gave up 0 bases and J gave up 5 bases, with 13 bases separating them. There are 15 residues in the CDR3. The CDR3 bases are TGTGCCAGCAGCTTAGGACAGGGAGAAGGGGAGACCCAGTACTTC. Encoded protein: CASSLGQGEGETQYF.

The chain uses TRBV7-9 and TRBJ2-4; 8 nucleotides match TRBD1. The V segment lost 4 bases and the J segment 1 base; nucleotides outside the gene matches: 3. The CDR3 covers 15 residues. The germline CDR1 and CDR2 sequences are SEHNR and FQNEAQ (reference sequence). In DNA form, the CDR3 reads TGTGCCAGCAGCTCGACAGGGGTTGCCAAAAACATTCAGTACTTC. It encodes CASSSTGVAKNIQYF.